The present T cell receptor beta chain was sequenced within a study of beta chain features in type 1 diabetes. The V gene lost 5 bases and the J gene lost 0 bases, with 14 bases spanning the gap. CDR1 is SGHVS, CDR2 FQNEAQ, per germline. This CDR3 has 16 residues. Sequenced material consisted of expressed TCRB transcripts (all of the isolated RNA was reverse transcribed). Sequencing was performed with immunoSEQ multiplex PCR; in TCRdb, only in-frame clones are kept and a portion is missing. The top ten hold 0.65% of the sample, which has about 140,000 clones, approximately 9.8% seen once. Study outcomes and limitations: VDJ junctions in type 1 diabetes patients carried more deletions and fewer insertions.

Concerning this clone: Its antigen is not known.

The chain uses TRBV7-8 and TRBJ2-1; the D is unclear. The material sequenced was central memory CD4+ T cells from blood. This TCR was recovered from a middle-aged woman in good health. CDR3 coding DNA: TGTGCCAGCAGCCCAACCGTAATGAGCTCCTACAATGAGCAGTTCTTC. Its protein is CASSPTVMSSYNEQFF.